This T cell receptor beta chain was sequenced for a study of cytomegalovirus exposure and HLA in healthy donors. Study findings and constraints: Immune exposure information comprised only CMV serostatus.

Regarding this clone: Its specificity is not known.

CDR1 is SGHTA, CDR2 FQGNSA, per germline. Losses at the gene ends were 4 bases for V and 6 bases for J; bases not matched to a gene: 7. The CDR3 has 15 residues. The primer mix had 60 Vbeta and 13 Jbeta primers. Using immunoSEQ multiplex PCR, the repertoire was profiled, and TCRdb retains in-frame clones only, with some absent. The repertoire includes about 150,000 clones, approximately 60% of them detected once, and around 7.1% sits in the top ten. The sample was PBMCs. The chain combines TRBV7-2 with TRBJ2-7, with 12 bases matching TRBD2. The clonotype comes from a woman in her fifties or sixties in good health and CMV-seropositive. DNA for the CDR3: TGTGCCAGCAGCTCTGGGACTAGCGGGCAGGGCGAGCAGTACTTC. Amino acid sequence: CASSSGTSGQGEQYF.